Listed below are T cell receptor beta chains from one sample, sequenced in a study of cytomegalovirus exposure and HLA in healthy donors. The assay was immunoSEQ multiplex PCR, and TCRdb's table has in-frame clones only and misses some. This table holds about 140,000 clones, around 79% found once. Sequenced material: PBMCs. These receptors all stem from a female donor in good health and CMV-seronegative. Both conserved end residues are part of each CDR3. The D gene is left open where the match is weak. Size values are once, few and many counts, or a class for expanded clones, and some rows have none.

V	D	size	J	CDR3	DNA
TRBV5-1	TRBD2	few	TRBJ2-7	CASAPGAIAGGPDEQYF	TGCGCCAGCGCTCCGGGAGCCATAGCGGGAGGGCCCGACGAGCAGTACTTC
TRBV13	TRBD1	few	TRBJ1-1	CASSPRGFTEAFF	TGTGCCAGCAGCCCCAGGGGGTTTACTGAAGCTTTCTTT
TRBV29-1	TRBD1	.	TRBJ1-2	CSVGGASGGDGYTF	TGCAGCGTTGGGGGCGCCTCAGGGGGCGATGGCTACACCTTC
TRBV4-3	TRBD1	.	TRBJ1-3	CASSPGTELSGNTIYF	TGCGCCAGCAGTCCAGGGACAGAGCTTTCTGGAAACACCATATATTTT
TRBV2	TRBD2	.	TRBJ2-1	CASSLLAGDHNEQFF	TGTGCCAGCAGTCTACTAGCGGGGGACCACAATGAGCAGTTCTTC
TRBV4-1	.	few	TRBJ1-3	CASSPAGGGNTIYF	TGCGCCAGCAGCCCGGCGGGGGGTGGAAACACCATATATTTT
TRBV10-3	TRBD1	.	TRBJ1-2	CAISAGTGYGYTF	TGTGCCATCAGTGCCGGGACAGGCTATGGCTACACCTTC
TRBV9	.	.	TRBJ1-1	CASSVAGEHTEAFF	TGTGCCAGCAGCGTGGCAGGGGAGCACACTGAAGCTTTCTTT
TRBV25-1	TRBD2	.	TRBJ2-7	CASSEPGTSYEQYF	TGTGCCAGCAGTGAACCTGGGACTAGTTACGAGCAGTACTTC
TRBV29-1	TRBD1	.	TRBJ2-7	CSGTGQGNEQYF	TGCAGCGGTACGGGACAGGGAAACGAGCAGTACTTC
TRBV7-8	.	.	TRBJ1-5	CASSLDTVGQPQHF	TGTGCCAGCAGCTTAGACACAGTTGGACAGCCCCAGCATTTT
TRBV7-2	.	.	TRBJ2-7	CASSSYATTGLSEQYF	TGTGCCAGCAGCTCCTATGCGACAACGGGGTTATCCGAGCAGTACTTC
TRBV6-5	.	.	TRBJ2-7	CASHGEWIPYEQYF	TGTGCCAGCCATGGGGAGTGGATCCCCTACGAGCAGTACTTC
TRBV11-2	.	.	TRBJ1-5	CASSRGNQPQHF	TGTGCCAGCAGCAGGGGTAATCAGCCCCAGCATTTT
TRBV7-3	.	.	TRBJ2-5	CASSLGLQETQYF	TGTGCCAGCAGCTTAGGACTTCAAGAGACCCAGTACTTC
TRBV15	TRBD1	.	TRBJ1-6	CATSTGQDNSPLHF	TGTGCCACCAGTACGGGACAGGATAATTCACCCCTCCACTTT
TRBV20-1	.	.	TRBJ1-2	CSARGGGYTF	TGCAGTGCCCGGGGGGGCGGCTACACCTTC
TRBV25-1	.	.	TRBJ2-3	CASSERGGGMGTQYF	TGTGCCAGCAGTGAAAGAGGGGGCGGGATGGGTACGCAGTATTTT
TRBV4-3	TRBD2	.	TRBJ2-7	CASSQRLAHEQYF	TGCGCCAGCAGCCAAAGACTAGCCCACGAGCAGTACTTC
TRBV6-5	.	.	TRBJ2-7	CASSPQGYEQYF	TGTGCCAGCAGTCCTCAGGGTTACGAGCAGTACTTC
TRBV7-2	.	.	TRBJ1-1	CASSLARTNTEAFF	TGTGCCAGCAGCTTAGCGCGAACGAACACTGAAGCTTTCTTT
TRBV7-9	TRBD1	.	TRBJ1-1	CASRPQGTTEAFF	TGTGCCAGCAGGCCACAGGGGACCACTGAAGCTTTCTTT
TRBV18	TRBD1	.	TRBJ2-3	CASSPGTGMDTQYF	TGTGCCAGCTCACCCGGGACAGGGATGGATACGCAGTATTTT
TRBV19	.	.	TRBJ1-2	CASSIREGYGYTF	TGTGCCAGTAGTATCAGGGAAGGGTACGGCTACACCTTC
TRBV11-3	.	.	TRBJ2-3	CASSLQGRSTDTQYF	TGTGCCAGCAGCTTACAGGGTAGGAGCACAGATACGCAGTATTTT
TRBV9	TRBD2	.	TRBJ2-3	CASSVEAGSTDTQYF	TGTGCCAGCAGCGTAGAAGCGGGGAGCACAGATACGCAGTATTTT
TRBV7-3	TRBD2	.	TRBJ2-3	CASSISGGTDTQYF	TGTGCCAGCAGCATTAGCGGGGGCACAGATACGCAGTATTTT
TRBV19	.	.	TRBJ1-3	CASSFRDTSGNTIYF	TGTGCCAGTAGTTTCCGGGATACCTCTGGAAACACCATATATTTT
TRBV6-6	.	few	TRBJ1-1	CASNPDRAMNTEAFF	TGTGCCAGCAATCCGGACAGAGCTATGAACACTGAAGCTTTCTTT
TRBV27	.	.	TRBJ2-3	CASSAGESTDTQYF	TGTGCCAGCAGCGCCGGGGAAAGCACAGATACGCAGTATTTT
TRBV30	.	.	TRBJ1-2	CAWSVRRGGYTF	TGTGCCTGGAGTGTACGCAGGGGTGGCTACACCTTC
TRBV5-1	.	.	TRBJ2-7	CASSLTSPAYEQYF	TGCGCCAGCAGCTTGACTTCCCCCGCCTACGAGCAGTACTTC
TRBV2	TRBD1	.	TRBJ2-7	CASSVQGDSYEQYF	TGTGCCAGCAGTGTACAGGGGGACTCCTACGAGCAGTACTTC
TRBV7-2	TRBD1	.	TRBJ2-2	CASRSGTGTGELFF	TGTGCCAGCAGATCCGGGACAGGCACCGGGGAGCTGTTTTTT
TRBV4-3	.	.	TRBJ1-2	CASSQDLGRPVSYGYTF	TGCGCCAGCAGCCAAGATTTGGGGAGACCCGTCTCGTATGGCTACACCTTC
TRBV9	TRBD2	.	TRBJ2-3	CASSFSGGVTDTQYF	TGTGCCAGCAGCTTCAGCGGGGGGGTCACAGATACGCAGTATTTT
TRBV19	.	.	TRBJ1-1	CASSIGPNTEAFF	TGTGCCAGTAGTATCGGTCCGAACACTGAAGCTTTCTTT
TRBV29-1	.	.	TRBJ2-5	CSGRDKYQETQYF	TGCAGCGGACGGGACAAGTACCAAGAGACCCAGTACTTC
TRBV4-3	.	.	TRBJ2-1	CASSQDLRVDEQFF	TGCGCCAGCAGCCAAGATCTCAGGGTGGATGAGCAGTTCTTC
TRBV5-4	TRBD2	.	TRBJ2-5	CASSSRLAEQETQYF	TGTGCCAGCAGCTCGCGACTAGCGGAACAAGAGACCCAGTACTTC
TRBV9	TRBD2	.	TRBJ2-1	CASSWGRDSYNEQFF	TGTGCCAGCAGCTGGGGGAGGGACTCCTACAATGAGCAGTTCTTC
TRBV25-1	TRBD1	.	TRBJ1-2	CASRGPGQEKRYTF	TGTGCCAGCAGGGGACCGGGACAGGAAAAACGCTACACCTTC
TRBV9	.	.	TRBJ1-3	CANSRRRPGVPPGNTIYF	TGTGCCAACTCAAGGAGACGGCCCGGGGTCCCACCTGGAAACACCATATATTTT
TRBV19	TRBD1	.	TRBJ2-4	CASSTGPDRDSLLYF	TGTGCCAGTAGTACTGGACCTGACCGGGACAGTCTTTTATACTTC
TRBV5-8	TRBD1	few	TRBJ2-6	CASSDRGGANVLTF	TGTGCCAGCAGCGACAGGGGTGGGGCCAACGTCCTGACTTTC
TRBV7-9	TRBD2	few	TRBJ2-7	CASSSQQTSLYEQYF	TGTGCCAGCAGCTCCCAACAGACTAGCTTATACGAGCAGTACTTC